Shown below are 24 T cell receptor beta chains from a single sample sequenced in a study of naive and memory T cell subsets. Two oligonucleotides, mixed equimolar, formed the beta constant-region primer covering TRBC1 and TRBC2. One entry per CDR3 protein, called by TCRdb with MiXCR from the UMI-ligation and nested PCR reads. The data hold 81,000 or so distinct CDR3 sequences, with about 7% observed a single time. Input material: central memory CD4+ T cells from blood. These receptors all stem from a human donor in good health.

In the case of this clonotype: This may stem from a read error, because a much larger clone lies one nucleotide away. CDR3 sequence reads: CASSTRANTEAFF. CDR3 nucleotide sequence: TGTGCCAGTAGTACCAGGGCGAACACTGAAGCTTTCTTT. This chain joins TRBV19 and TRBJ1-1, with a possible D match to TRBD1 (5 bases). The CDR3 is 13 amino acids. The ends were cut back, 4 bases at V and 1 base at J, with 7 bases in the middle. Per the germline V gene, CDR1 is LNHDA and CDR2 is SQIVND (reference sequence).

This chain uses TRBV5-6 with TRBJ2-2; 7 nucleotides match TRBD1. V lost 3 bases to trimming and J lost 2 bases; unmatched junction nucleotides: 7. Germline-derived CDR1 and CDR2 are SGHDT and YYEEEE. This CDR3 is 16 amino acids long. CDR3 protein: CASSSSGQKNTGELFF. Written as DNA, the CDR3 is TGTGCCAGCAGCTCGTCGGGACAGAAAAACACCGGGGAGCTGTTTTTT.

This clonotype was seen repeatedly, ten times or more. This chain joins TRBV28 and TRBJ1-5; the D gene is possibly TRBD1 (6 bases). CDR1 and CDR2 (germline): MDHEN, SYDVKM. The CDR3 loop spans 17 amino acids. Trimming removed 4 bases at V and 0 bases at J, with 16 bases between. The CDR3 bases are TGTGCCAGCAGTTCGCCACAGGGCCGAGATAGCAATCAGCCCCAGCATTTT. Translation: CASSSPQGRDSNQPQHF.

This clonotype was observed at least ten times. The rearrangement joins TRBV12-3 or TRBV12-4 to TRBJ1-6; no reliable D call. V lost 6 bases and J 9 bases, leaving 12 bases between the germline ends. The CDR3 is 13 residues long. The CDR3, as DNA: TGTGCCAGCAGGTCTGCCCACTCTTCACCCCTCCACTTT. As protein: CASRSAHSSPLHF.

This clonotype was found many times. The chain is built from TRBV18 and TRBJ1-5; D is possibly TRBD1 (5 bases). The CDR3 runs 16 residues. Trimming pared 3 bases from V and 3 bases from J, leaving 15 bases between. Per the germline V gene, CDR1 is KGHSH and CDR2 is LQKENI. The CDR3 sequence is CASSPSGASYNQPQHF. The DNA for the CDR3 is TGTGCCAGCTCACCTTCCGGGGCCTCCTACAATCAGCCCCAGCATTTT.

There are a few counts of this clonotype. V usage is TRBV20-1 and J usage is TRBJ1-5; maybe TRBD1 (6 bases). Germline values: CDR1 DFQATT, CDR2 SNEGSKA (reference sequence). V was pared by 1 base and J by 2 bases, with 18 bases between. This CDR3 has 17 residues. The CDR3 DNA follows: TGCAGTGCTAGAGCCCAAGTTGGGGGCTCGGGCAATCAGCCCCAGCATTTT. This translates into CSARAQVGGSGNQPQHF.

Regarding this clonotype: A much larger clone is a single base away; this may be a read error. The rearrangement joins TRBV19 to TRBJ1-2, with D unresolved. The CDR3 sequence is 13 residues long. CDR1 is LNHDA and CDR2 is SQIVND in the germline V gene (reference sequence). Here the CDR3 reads CATWKLANYDYTF. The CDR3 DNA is TGTGCCACCTGGAAGCTCGCTAACTATGACTACACCTTC.

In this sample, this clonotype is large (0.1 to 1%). This CDR3 reads CASSLGQGSNTEAFF. DNA of the CDR3: TGCGCCAGCAGCTTGGGACAGGGTTCGAACACTGAAGCTTTCTTT. The rearrangement joins TRBV5-1 to TRBJ1-1, with TRBD1 matching over 7 bases. This CDR3 spans 15 amino acids. With 0 bases clipped from V and 1 base from J, the junction kept 3 bases outside the gene matches. The germline CDR1 and CDR2 sequences are SGHRS and YFSETQ.

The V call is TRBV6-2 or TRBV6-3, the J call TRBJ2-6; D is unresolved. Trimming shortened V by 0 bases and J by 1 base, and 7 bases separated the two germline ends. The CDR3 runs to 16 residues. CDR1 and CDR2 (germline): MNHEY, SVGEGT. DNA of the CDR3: TGTGCCAGCAGTTACTCGAAGGGTTCTGGGGCCAACGTCCTGACTTTC. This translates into CASSYSKGSGANVLTF.

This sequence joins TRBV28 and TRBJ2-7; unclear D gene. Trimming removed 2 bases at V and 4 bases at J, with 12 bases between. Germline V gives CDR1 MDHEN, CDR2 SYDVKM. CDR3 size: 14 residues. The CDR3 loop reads CASSLPVGWYEQYF. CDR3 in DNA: TGTGCCAGCAGTTTACCTGTAGGTTGGTACGAGCAGTACTTC.

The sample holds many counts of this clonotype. This CDR3 reads CAWSAGQTIYGYTF. CDR3 in DNA: TGTGCCTGGAGTGCCGGACAGACCATCTATGGCTACACCTTC. The chain uses TRBV30 and TRBJ1-2; maybe TRBD1 (6 bases). V was pared by 1 base and J by 4 bases, with 13 bases between. CDR3 length: 14 amino acids. The germline V gene has CDR1 GTSNPN and CDR2 SVGIG (reference sequence).

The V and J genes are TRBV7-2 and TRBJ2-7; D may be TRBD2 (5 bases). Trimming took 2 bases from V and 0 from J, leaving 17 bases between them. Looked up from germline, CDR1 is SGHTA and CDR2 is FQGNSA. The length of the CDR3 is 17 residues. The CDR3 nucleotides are TGTGCCAGCAGCTTATATTTGAGCGGAATGAGCTCCTACGAGCAGTACTTC. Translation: CASSLYLSGMSSYEQYF.

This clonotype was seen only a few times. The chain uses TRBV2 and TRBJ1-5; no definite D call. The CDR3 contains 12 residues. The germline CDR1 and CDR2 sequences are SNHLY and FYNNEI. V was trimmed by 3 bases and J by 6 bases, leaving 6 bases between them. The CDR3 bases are TGTGCCAGCAGTGACGGGTTTCAGCCCCAGCATTTT. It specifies CASSDGFQPQHF.

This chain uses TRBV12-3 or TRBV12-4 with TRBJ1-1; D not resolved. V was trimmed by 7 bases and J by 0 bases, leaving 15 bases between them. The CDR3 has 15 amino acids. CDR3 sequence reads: CASTPQDLMNTEAFF. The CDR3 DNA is TGTGCCAGCACTCCCCAGGACCTCATGAACACTGAAGCTTTCTTT.

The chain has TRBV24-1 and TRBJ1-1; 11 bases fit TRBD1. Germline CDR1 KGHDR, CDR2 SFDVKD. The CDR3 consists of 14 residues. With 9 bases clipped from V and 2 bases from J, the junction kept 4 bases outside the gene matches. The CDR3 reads CATGTGGDNTEAFF. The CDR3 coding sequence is TGTGCCACCGGGACAGGGGGTGATAACACTGAAGCTTTCTTT.

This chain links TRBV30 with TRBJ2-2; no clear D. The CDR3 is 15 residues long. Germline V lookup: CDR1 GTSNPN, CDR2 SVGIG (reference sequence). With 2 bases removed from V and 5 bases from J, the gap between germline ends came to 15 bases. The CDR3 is CAWSKFGSSTGELFF. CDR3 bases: TGTGCCTGGAGTAAATTTGGGTCTTCGACCGGGGAGCTGTTTTTT.

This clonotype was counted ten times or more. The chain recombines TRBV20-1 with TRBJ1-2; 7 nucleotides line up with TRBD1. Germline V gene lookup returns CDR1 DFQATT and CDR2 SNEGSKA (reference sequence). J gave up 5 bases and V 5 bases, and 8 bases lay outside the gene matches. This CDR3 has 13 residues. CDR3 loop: CSASDQGGYGYTF. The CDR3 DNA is TGCAGTGCTTCAGATCAGGGGGGGTATGGCTACACCTTC.

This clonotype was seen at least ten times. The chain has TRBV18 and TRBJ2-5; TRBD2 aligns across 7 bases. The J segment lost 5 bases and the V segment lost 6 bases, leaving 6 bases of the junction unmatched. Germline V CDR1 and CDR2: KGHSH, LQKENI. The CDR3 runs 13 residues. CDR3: CASSPSGAETQYF. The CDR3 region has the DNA TGTGCCAGCTCGCCAAGCGGGGCGGAGACCCAGTACTTC.

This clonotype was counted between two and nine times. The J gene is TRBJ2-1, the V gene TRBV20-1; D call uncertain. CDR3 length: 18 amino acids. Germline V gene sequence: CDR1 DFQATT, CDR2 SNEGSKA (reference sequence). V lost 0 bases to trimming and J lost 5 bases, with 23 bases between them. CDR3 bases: TGCAGTGCTAGAGACCTAGTAGTTAATTCGCTCGTGAACAATGAGCAGTTCTTC. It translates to CSARDLVVNSLVNNEQFF.

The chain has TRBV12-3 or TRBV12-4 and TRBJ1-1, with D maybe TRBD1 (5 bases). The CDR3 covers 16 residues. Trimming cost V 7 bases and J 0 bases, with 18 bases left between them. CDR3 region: CASTPGRGSLNTEAFF. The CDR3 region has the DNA TGTGCCAGCACCCCAGGAAGGGGCAGCCTGAACACTGAAGCTTTCTTT.

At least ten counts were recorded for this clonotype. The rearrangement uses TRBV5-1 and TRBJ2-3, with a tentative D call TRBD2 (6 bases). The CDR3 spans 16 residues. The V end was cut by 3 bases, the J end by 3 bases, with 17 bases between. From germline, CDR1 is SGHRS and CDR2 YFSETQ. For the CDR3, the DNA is TGCGCCAGCAGCTCCCCTGGGGGGACCAAAACAGATACGCAGTATTTT. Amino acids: CASSSPGGTKTDTQYF.

This CDR3 reads CASSRMYQETQYF. DNA for the CDR3: TGTGCCAGCAGCCGGATGTACCAAGAGACCCAGTACTTC. The V and J genes are TRBV7-2 and TRBJ2-5; D is uncertain. This CDR3 is built from 13 residues. Trimming cost V 5 bases and J 0 bases, with 7 bases left between them. Germline V lookup: CDR1 SGHTA, CDR2 FQGNSA.

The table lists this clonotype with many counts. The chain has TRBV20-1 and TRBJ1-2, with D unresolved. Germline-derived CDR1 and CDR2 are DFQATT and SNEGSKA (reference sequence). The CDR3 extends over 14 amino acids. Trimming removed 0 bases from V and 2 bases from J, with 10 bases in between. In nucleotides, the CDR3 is TGCAGTGCTAGAGATCGGCGGCGGAACTATGGCTACACCTTC. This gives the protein CSARDRRRNYGYTF.

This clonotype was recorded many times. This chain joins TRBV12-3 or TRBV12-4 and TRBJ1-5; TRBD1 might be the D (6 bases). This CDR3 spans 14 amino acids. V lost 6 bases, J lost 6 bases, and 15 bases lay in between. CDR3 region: CASRGGGSGQPQHF. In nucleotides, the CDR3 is TGTGCCAGCAGAGGAGGGGGGTCAGGTCAGCCCCAGCATTTT.